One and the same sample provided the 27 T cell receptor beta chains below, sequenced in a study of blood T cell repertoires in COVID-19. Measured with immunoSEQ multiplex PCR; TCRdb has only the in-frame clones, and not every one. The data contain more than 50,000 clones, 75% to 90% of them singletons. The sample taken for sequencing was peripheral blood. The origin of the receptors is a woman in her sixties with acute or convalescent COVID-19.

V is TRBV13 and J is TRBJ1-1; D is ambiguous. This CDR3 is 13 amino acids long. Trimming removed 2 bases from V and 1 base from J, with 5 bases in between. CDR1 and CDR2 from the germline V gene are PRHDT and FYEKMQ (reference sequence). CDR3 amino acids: CASSLRQNTEAFF. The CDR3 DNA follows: TGTGCCAGCAGCTTACGACAGAACACTGAAGCTTTCTTT.

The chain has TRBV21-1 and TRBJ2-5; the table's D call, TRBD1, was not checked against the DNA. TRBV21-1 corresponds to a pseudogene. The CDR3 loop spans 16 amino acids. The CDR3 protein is CASSTARGQVEETQYF. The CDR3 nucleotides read TGTGCCAGCAGCACCGCGAGGGGGCAGGTCGAAGAGACCCAGTACTTC.

The DNA for the CDR3 is TGTGCCAGCAGCGGGAGGATCCGCTACGAGCAGTACTTC. This codes for CASSGRIRYEQYF. The gene calls are TRBV11-2 and TRBJ2-7; D is possibly TRBD2 (6 bases). Germline V gene sequence: CDR1 SGHAT, CDR2 FQNNGV. The CDR3 totals 13 residues. V shed 5 bases and J shed 3 bases, with 11 bases lying between them.

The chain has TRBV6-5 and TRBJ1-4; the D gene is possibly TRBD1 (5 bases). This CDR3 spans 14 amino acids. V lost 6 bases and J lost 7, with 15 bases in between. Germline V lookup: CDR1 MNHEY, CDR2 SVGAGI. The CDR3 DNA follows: TGTGCCAGCAGGGTCTCGCGGGGCACTGAAAAACTGTTTTTT. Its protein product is CASRVSRGTEKLFF.

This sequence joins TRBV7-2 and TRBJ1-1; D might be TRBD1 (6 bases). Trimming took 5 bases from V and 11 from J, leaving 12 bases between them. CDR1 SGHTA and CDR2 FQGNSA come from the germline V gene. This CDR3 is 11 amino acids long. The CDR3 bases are TGTGCCAGCAGCATAGGGGGGCGCGCTTTCTTT. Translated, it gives CASSIGGRAFF. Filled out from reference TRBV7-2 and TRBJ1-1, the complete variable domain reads GAGVSQSPSNKVTEKGKDVELRCDPISGHTALYWYRQSLGQGLEFLIYFQGNSAPDKSGLPSDRFSAERTGGSVSTLTIQRTQQEDSAVYLCASSIGGRAFFGQGTRLTVV.

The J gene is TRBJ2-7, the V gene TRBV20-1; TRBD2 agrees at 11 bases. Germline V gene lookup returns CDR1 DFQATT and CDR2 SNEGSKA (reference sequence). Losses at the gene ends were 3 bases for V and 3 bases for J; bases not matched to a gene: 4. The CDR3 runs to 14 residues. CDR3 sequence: CSASSGRANYEQYF. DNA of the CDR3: TGCAGTGCTAGTAGCGGGAGGGCCAACTACGAGCAGTACTTC.

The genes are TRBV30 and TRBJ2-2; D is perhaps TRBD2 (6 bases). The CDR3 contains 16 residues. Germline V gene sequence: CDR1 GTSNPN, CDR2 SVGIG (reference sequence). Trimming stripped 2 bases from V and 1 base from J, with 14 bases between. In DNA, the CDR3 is TGTGCCTGGAGTAGGGCGGGGACGGTGAACACCGGGGAGCTGTTTTTT. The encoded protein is CAWSRAGTVNTGELFF.

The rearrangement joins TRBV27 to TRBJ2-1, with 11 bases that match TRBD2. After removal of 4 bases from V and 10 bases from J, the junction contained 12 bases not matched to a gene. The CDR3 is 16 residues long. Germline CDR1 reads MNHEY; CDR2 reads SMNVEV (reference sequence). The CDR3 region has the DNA TGTGCCAGCAGTTCATATCGACTAGCGGGGTTGGAAGAGCAGTTCTTC. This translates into CASSSYRLAGLEEQFF.

CDR3 in amino acids: CASSPTSEVTGELFF. The CDR3 bases are TGTGCCAGCAGCCCTACTAGCGAGGTCACCGGGGAGCTGTTTTTT. The chain links TRBV7-3 to TRBJ2-2; 7 bases are a match to TRBD2. CDR1 and CDR2 from the germline V gene are SGHTA and FQGTGA. The CDR3 length is 15 residues. V shed 5 bases, J shed 4 bases, and the junction held 7 bases outside the gene matches. Complete variable domain (other parts from reference TRBV7-3 and TRBJ2-2): GAGVSQTPSNKVTEKGKYVELRCDPISGHTALYWYRQSLGQGPEFLIYFQGTGAADDSGLPNDRFFAVRPEGSVSTLKIQRTERGDSAVYLCASSPTSEVTGELFFGEGSRLTVL.

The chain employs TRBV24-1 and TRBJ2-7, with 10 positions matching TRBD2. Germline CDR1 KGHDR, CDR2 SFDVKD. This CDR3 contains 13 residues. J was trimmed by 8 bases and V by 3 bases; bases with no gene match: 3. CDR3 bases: TGTGCCACCAGTGATCCAGCGGGAGGGAAGCAGTACTTC. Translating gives CATSDPAGGKQYF.

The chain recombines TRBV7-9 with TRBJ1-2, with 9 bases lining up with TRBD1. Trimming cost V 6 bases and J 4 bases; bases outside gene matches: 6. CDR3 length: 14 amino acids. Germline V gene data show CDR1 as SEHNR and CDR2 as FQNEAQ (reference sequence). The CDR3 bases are TGTGCCAGCAGTAGACAGGGGGTCAGCTATGGCTACACCTTC. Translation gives CASSRQGVSYGYTF.

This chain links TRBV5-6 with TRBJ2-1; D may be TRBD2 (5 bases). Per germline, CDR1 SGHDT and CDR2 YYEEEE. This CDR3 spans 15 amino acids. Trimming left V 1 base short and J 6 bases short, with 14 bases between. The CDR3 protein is CASSLWTGVANEQFF. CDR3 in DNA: TGTGCCAGCAGCTTGTGGACTGGGGTCGCCAATGAGCAGTTCTTC.

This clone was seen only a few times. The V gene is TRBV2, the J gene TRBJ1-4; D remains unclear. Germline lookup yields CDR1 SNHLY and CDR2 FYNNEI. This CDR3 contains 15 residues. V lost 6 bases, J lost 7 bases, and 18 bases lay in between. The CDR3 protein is CASRKTRERAEKLFF. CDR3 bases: TGTGCCAGCAGAAAAACGAGAGAGAGGGCTGAAAAACTGTTTTTT. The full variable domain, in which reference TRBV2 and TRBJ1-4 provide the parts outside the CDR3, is EPEVTQTPSHQVTQMGQEVILRCVPISNHLYFYWYRQILGQKVEFLVSFYNNEISEKSEIFDDQFSVERPDGSNFTLKIRSTKLEDSAMYFCASRKTRERAEKLFFGSGTQLSVL.

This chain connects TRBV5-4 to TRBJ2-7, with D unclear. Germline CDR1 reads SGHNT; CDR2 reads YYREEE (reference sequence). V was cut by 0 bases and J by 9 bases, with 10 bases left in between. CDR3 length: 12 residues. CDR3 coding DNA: TGTGCCAGCAGCTTGGCGTCCGGCGGGCAGTACTTC. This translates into CASSLASGGQYF.

CDR3 amino acids: CASSEAGPGTQYF. The DNA for the CDR3 is TGTGCCAGCAGTGAAGCTGGCCCGGGGACGCAGTATTTT. The chain recombines TRBV2 with TRBJ2-3; D is possibly TRBD2 (5 bases). Trimming shortened V by 0 bases and J by 9 bases, and 10 bases separated the two germline ends. Germline V gene lookup returns CDR1 SNHLY and CDR2 FYNNEI. The CDR3 is 13 amino acids.

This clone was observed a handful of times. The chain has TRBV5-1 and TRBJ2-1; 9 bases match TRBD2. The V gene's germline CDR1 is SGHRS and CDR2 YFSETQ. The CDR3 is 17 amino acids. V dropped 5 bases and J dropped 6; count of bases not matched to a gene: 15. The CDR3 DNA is TGCGCCAGCAGAATCAGAACCAGGGCGGGAGGGCCCAATGAGCAGTTCTTC. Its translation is CASRIRTRAGGPNEQFF. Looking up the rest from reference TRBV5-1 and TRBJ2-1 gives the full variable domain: KAGVTQTPRYLIKTRGQQVTLSCSPISGHRSVSWYQQTPGQGLQFLFEYFSETQRNKGNFPGRFSGRQFSNSRSEMNVSTLELGDSALYLCASRIRTRAGGPNEQFFGPGTRLTVL.

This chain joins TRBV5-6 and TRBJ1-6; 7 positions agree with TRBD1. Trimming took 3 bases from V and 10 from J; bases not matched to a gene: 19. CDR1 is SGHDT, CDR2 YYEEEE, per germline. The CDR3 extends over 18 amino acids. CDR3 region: CASSSRQGRVFGKSPLHF. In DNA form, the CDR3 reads TGTGCCAGCAGCTCCCGACAGGGAAGGGTTTTCGGTAAGTCACCCCTCCACTTT.

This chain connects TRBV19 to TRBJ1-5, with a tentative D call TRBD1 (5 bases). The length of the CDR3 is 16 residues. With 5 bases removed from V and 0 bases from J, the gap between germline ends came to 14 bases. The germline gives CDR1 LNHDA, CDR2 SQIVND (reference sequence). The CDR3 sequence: CASSPLTEYSNQPQHF. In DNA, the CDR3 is TGTGCCAGTAGTCCCTTGACAGAATATAGCAATCAGCCCCAGCATTTT. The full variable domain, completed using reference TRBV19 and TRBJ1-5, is DGGITQSPKYLFRKEGQNVTLSCEQNLNHDAMYWYRQDPGQGLRLIYYSQIVNDFQKGDIAEGYSVSREKKESFPLTVTSAQKNPTAFYLCASSPLTEYSNQPQHFGDGTRLSIL.

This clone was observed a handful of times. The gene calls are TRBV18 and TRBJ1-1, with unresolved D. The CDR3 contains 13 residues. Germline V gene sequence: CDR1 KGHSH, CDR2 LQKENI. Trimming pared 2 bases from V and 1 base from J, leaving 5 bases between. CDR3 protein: CASSPGRNTEAFF. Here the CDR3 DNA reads TGTGCCAGCTCACCAGGGAGGAACACTGAAGCTTTCTTT.

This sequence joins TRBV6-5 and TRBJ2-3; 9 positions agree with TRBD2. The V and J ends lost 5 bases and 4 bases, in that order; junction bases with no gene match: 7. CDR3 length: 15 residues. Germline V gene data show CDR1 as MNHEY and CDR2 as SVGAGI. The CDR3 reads CASSLTSGRADTQYF. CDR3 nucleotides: TGTGCCAGCAGTCTCACTAGCGGGCGGGCAGATACGCAGTATTTT.

CDR3: CASSPGLDYEQYF. As DNA, the CDR3 is TGTGCCAGCAGTCCGGGACTTGACTACGAGCAGTACTTC. V usage is TRBV6-5 and J usage is TRBJ2-7; a possible D gene is TRBD2 (6 bases). V lost 5 bases and J lost 3, with 11 bases in between. This CDR3 contains 13 residues. Germline CDR1 is MNHEY and CDR2 is SVGAGI.

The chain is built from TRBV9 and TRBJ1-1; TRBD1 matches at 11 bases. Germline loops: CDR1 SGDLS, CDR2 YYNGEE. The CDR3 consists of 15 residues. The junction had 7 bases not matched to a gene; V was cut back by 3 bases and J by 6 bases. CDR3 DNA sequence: TGTGCCAGCAGCGCCGGGACAGGGGGTATCGCTGAAGCTTTCTTT. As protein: CASSAGTGGIAEAFF.

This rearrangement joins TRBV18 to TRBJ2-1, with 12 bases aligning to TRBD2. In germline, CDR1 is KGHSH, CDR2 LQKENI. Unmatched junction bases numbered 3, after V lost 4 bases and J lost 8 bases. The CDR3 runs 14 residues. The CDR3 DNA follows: TGTGCCAGCTCACTTGGACTAGCGGGATATGAGCAGTTCTTC. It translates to CASSLGLAGYEQFF.

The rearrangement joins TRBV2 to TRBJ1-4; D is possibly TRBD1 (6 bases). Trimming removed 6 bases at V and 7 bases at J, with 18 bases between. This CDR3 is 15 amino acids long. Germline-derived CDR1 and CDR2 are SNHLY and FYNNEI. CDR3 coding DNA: TGTGCCAGCAGGAAGGACAGCGGGGTGGTTGAAAAACTGTTTTTT. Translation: CASRKDSGVVEKLFF.

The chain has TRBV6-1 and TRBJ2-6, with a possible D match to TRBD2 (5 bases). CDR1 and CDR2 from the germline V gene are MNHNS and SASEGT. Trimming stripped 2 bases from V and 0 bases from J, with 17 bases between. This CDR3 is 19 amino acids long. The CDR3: CASSETGGRHPSGANVLTF. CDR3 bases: TGTGCCAGCAGTGAAACGGGTGGGAGACACCCCTCTGGGGCCAACGTCCTGACTTTC.

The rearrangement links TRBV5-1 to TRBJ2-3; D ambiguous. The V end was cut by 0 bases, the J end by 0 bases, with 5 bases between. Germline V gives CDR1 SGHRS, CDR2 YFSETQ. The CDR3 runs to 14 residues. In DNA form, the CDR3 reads TGCGCCAGCAGCTTGGCCGGTAGCACAGATACGCAGTATTTT. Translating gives CASSLAGSTDTQYF.

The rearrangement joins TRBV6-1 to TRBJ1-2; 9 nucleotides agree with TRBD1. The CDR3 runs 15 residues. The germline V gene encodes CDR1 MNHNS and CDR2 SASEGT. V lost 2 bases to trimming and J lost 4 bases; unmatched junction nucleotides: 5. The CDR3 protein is CASSENTGGAYGYTF. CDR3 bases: TGTGCCAGCAGTGAAAATACAGGGGGCGCCTATGGCTACACCTTC.